The rows below give T cell receptor beta chains drawn from one sample of a study of immune heterogeneity within non-small cell lung tumors. Each CDR3 protein is one row after TCRdb ran MiXCR on the multiplex PCR reads. This repertoire shows some 30,000 distinct CDR3 sequences, around 28% found once; its top ten account for 3% to 4.5%. Sequencing was done on a sample of lung tumor tissue. The receptors here all came from a man in his forties with non-small cell lung cancer. Both conserved end residues are part of each CDR3. D genes are given only for firm matches. Clone sizes are given selectively: once, few, many, or a class where the clone is expanded.

d_call: NA
clone_size: NA
j_call: TRBJ2-5
v_call: TRBV28
cdr3_aa: CANSSRGLGGGTQYF
cdr3_nt: TGTGCCAACAGTAGTCGGGGACTCGGAGGGGGGACCCAGTACTTC

d_call: TRBD2
clone_size: many
j_call: TRBJ2-3
v_call: TRBV19
cdr3_aa: CASSGRAGTDTQYF
cdr3_nt: TGTGCCAGTAGCGGGAGGGCGGGCACAGATACGCAGTATTTT

d_call: NA
clone_size: many
j_call: TRBJ1-2
v_call: TRBV19
cdr3_aa: CASSQNYGYTF
cdr3_nt: TGTGCCAGTAGTCAGAACTATGGCTACACCTTC

d_call: TRBD2
clone_size: few
j_call: TRBJ2-1
v_call: TRBV4-3
cdr3_aa: CASAQTSGRGSEQFF
cdr3_nt: TGCGCCAGCGCCCAAACTAGCGGGAGGGGCAGTGAGCAGTTCTTC

d_call: NA
clone_size: many
j_call: TRBJ1-3
v_call: TRBV20-1
cdr3_aa: CSASPAGSSGNTIYF
cdr3_nt: TGCAGTGCTAGCCCGGCAGGAAGCTCTGGAAACACCATATATTTT

d_call: NA
clone_size: many
j_call: TRBJ1-5
v_call: TRBV5-1
cdr3_aa: CASSLEGGGNQPQHF
cdr3_nt: TGCGCCAGCAGCTTGGAGGGGGGTGGCAATCAGCCCCAGCATTTT

d_call: NA
clone_size: NA
j_call: TRBJ1-1
v_call: TRBV6-1
cdr3_aa: CASSPLTGTEAFF
cdr3_nt: TGTGCCAGCAGTCCCTTAACAGGCACTGAAGCTTTCTTT

d_call: TRBD2
clone_size: many
j_call: TRBJ2-7
v_call: TRBV11-2
cdr3_aa: CASSPGLAGDYEQYF
cdr3_nt: TGTGCCAGCAGCCCGGGACTAGCGGGAGACTACGAGCAGTACTTC

d_call: TRBD2
clone_size: many
j_call: TRBJ2-7
v_call: TRBV6-1
cdr3_aa: CASSPLAGVSSYEQYF
cdr3_nt: TGTGCCAGCAGTCCACTAGCGGGAGTCAGCTCCTACGAGCAGTACTTC

d_call: NA
clone_size: many
j_call: TRBJ1-2
v_call: TRBV24-1
cdr3_aa: CATSLGNYGYTF
cdr3_nt: TGTGCCACCAGTCTGGGAAACTATGGCTACACCTTC

d_call: NA
clone_size: NA
j_call: TRBJ1-1
v_call: TRBV14
cdr3_aa: CASSQAQAGGTEAFF
cdr3_nt: TGTGCCAGCAGCCAAGCTCAGGCGGGCGGCACTGAAGCTTTCTTT

d_call: TRBD2
clone_size: few
j_call: TRBJ2-3
v_call: TRBV30
cdr3_aa: CAWSLGSGRTDTQYF
cdr3_nt: TGTGCCTGGAGCCTAGGTAGCGGGAGAACAGATACGCAGTATTTT

d_call: NA
clone_size: many
j_call: TRBJ2-7
v_call: TRBV11-3
cdr3_aa: CASSSNKAYEQYF
cdr3_nt: TGTGCCAGCAGCTCCAACAAGGCCTACGAGCAGTACTTC

d_call: TRBD1
clone_size: many
j_call: TRBJ1-1
v_call: TRBV12-3/TRBV12-4
cdr3_aa: CASSIGTADEAFF
cdr3_nt: TGTGCCAGCAGTATTGGGACAGCCGATGAAGCTTTCTTT

d_call: NA
clone_size: many
j_call: TRBJ1-2
v_call: TRBV5-6
cdr3_aa: CASSLRGNHYGYTF
cdr3_nt: TGTGCCAGCAGCTTACGGGGGAACCACTATGGCTACACCTTC

d_call: NA
clone_size: many
j_call: TRBJ2-7
v_call: TRBV27
cdr3_aa: CASRYRYYGEQYF
cdr3_nt: TGTGCCAGCAGATACAGGTACTACGGGGAGCAGTACTTC

d_call: NA
clone_size: NA
j_call: TRBJ1-4
v_call: TRBV20-1
cdr3_aa: CSASKQVCEKLFF
cdr3_nt: TGCAGTGCTAGTAAGCAGGTCTGTGAAAAACTGTTTTTT

d_call: TRBD1
clone_size: NA
j_call: TRBJ2-2
v_call: TRBV11-3
cdr3_aa: CASTRGQTTGKLFF
cdr3_nt: TGTGCCAGCACCAGGGGACAGACAACCGGGAAGCTGTTTTTT

d_call: NA
clone_size: many
j_call: TRBJ1-2
v_call: TRBV24-1
cdr3_aa: CATSEGQLYGYTF
cdr3_nt: TGTGCCACCAGTGAAGGACAGCTCTATGGCTACACCTTC

d_call: TRBD2
clone_size: many
j_call: TRBJ2-1
v_call: TRBV30
cdr3_aa: CAWSPRPTSGRGNEQFF
cdr3_nt: TGTGCCTGGAGTCCTCGGCCTACTAGCGGGAGGGGCAATGAGCAGTTCTTC

d_call: NA
clone_size: few
j_call: TRBJ2-2
v_call: TRBV7-9
cdr3_aa: CASSPPGAAANTGELFF
cdr3_nt: TGTGCCAGCAGCCCACCAGGGGCCGCCGCGAACACCGGGGAGCTGTTTTTT

d_call: NA
clone_size: NA
j_call: TRBJ1-4
v_call: TRBV5-1
cdr3_aa: CASRYSNEKLFF
cdr3_nt: TGCGCCAGCAGATACAGTAATGAAAAACTGTTTTTT

d_call: TRBD1
clone_size: many
j_call: TRBJ1-2
v_call: TRBV19
cdr3_aa: CASRLTGALQLNYGYTF
cdr3_nt: TGTGCCAGTAGGCTGACAGGGGCCCTCCAATTAAACTATGGCTACACCTTC

d_call: NA
clone_size: once
j_call: TRBJ2-1
v_call: TRBV4-1
cdr3_aa: CASSQDGSANSEQFF
cdr3_nt: TGCGCCAGCAGCCAAGACGGGAGCGCCAATAGCGAGCAGTTCTTC

d_call: TRBD1
clone_size: NA
j_call: TRBJ2-4
v_call: TRBV6-5
cdr3_aa: CASSYTTGQGPAKNIQYF
cdr3_nt: TGTGCCAGCAGTTACACCACGGGACAGGGGCCAGCCAAAAACATTCAGTACTTC

d_call: TRBD1
clone_size: many
j_call: TRBJ2-7
v_call: TRBV5-1
cdr3_aa: CASSLRTGPSVWYF
cdr3_nt: TGCGCCAGCAGCTTGCGGACAGGCCCGTCAGTTTGGTACTTC

d_call: NA
clone_size: medium-sized
j_call: TRBJ2-6
v_call: TRBV27
cdr3_aa: CASSVGPSANVLTF
cdr3_nt: TGTGCCAGCAGTGTGGGACCCTCGGCCAACGTCCTGACTTTC

d_call: NA
clone_size: many
j_call: TRBJ2-1
v_call: TRBV6-2/TRBV6-3
cdr3_aa: CASSYATNEQFF
cdr3_nt: TGTGCCAGCAGTTACGCGACCAATGAGCAGTTCTTC

d_call: NA
clone_size: NA
j_call: TRBJ2-2
v_call: TRBV6-2/TRBV6-3
cdr3_aa: CASSQRYGGELFF
cdr3_nt: TGTGCCAGCAGTCAGAGATATGGCGGGGAGCTGTTTTTT

d_call: NA
clone_size: many
j_call: TRBJ2-7
v_call: TRBV3-1
cdr3_aa: CASSQELEGSEQYF
cdr3_nt: TGTGCCAGCAGCCAAGAACTCGAAGGGAGCGAGCAGTACTTC

d_call: NA
clone_size: many
j_call: TRBJ1-2
v_call: TRBV6-2/TRBV6-3
cdr3_aa: CASSSRTFGYTF
cdr3_nt: TGTGCCAGCAGTTCCCGGACATTTGGCTACACCTTC

d_call: TRBD2
clone_size: NA
j_call: TRBJ2-1
v_call: TRBV18
cdr3_aa: CASSPAGLAAGKEQFF
cdr3_nt: TGTGCCAGCTCACCCGCGGGACTAGCGGCTGGAAAGGAGCAGTTCTTC

d_call: NA
clone_size: NA
j_call: TRBJ1-1
v_call: TRBV4-3
cdr3_aa: CASSQTRGDTEAFF
cdr3_nt: TGCGCCAGCAGCCAGACAAGGGGCGACACTGAAGCTTTCTTT

d_call: NA
clone_size: NA
j_call: TRBJ2-1
v_call: TRBV4-1
cdr3_aa: CASSEDESRTIWNNEQFF
cdr3_nt: TGCGCCAGCAGCGAAGATGAGTCCCGGACCATCTGGAACAATGAGCAGTTCTTC

d_call: TRBD1
clone_size: many
j_call: TRBJ2-2
v_call: TRBV10-3
cdr3_aa: CATTDRGPGELFF
cdr3_nt: TGTGCCACCACCGACAGGGGGCCCGGGGAGCTGTTTTTT

d_call: NA
clone_size: many
j_call: TRBJ2-3
v_call: TRBV27
cdr3_aa: CASAVADTQYF
cdr3_nt: TGTGCCAGCGCGGTCGCGGATACGCAGTATTTT

d_call: NA
clone_size: few
j_call: TRBJ1-1
v_call: TRBV6-5
cdr3_aa: CASSYKGFSTEAFF
cdr3_nt: TGTGCCAGCAGTTACAAGGGGTTCAGCACTGAAGCTTTCTTT

d_call: NA
clone_size: NA
j_call: TRBJ2-3
v_call: TRBV29-1
cdr3_aa: CSVGGRANTQYF
cdr3_nt: TGCAGCGTTGGTGGCAGGGCCAATACGCAGTATTTT

d_call: TRBD1
clone_size: NA
j_call: TRBJ2-6
v_call: TRBV7-9
cdr3_aa: CASSLRQGAGANVLTF
cdr3_nt: TGTGCCAGCAGCCTACGACAGGGTGCTGGGGCCAACGTCCTGACTTTC

d_call: NA
clone_size: NA
j_call: TRBJ2-5
v_call: TRBV30
cdr3_aa: CAWASGGKTQYF
cdr3_nt: TGTGCCTGGGCCTCCGGTGGGAAGACCCAGTACTTC

d_call: NA
clone_size: many
j_call: TRBJ1-6
v_call: TRBV20-1
cdr3_aa: CSARDRDKGEYSPLHF
cdr3_nt: TGCAGTGCTAGAGACCGGGACAAGGGGGAATATTCACCCCTCCACTTT

d_call: TRBD2
clone_size: NA
j_call: TRBJ2-1
v_call: TRBV15
cdr3_aa: CATSRDSGLAGYNEQFF
cdr3_nt: TGTGCCACCAGCAGAGATTCAGGACTAGCGGGATACAATGAGCAGTTCTTC

d_call: NA
clone_size: few
j_call: TRBJ1-2
v_call: TRBV7-9
cdr3_aa: CASSLAPEFYGYTF
cdr3_nt: TGTGCCAGCAGCTTAGCCCCGGAATTTTATGGCTACACCTTC

d_call: NA
clone_size: NA
j_call: TRBJ1-4
v_call: TRBV6-2/TRBV6-3
cdr3_aa: CARRQGSRGNEKLFF
cdr3_nt: TGTGCCAGGCGGCAGGGCTCCAGAGGAAATGAAAAACTGTTTTTT

d_call: TRBD2
clone_size: many
j_call: TRBJ2-4
v_call: TRBV19
cdr3_aa: CASSGQGLAGGPGIQYF
cdr3_nt: TGTGCCAGTAGTGGCCAGGGACTAGCGGGAGGGCCGGGCATTCAGTACTTC

d_call: TRBD1
clone_size: many
j_call: TRBJ2-3
v_call: TRBV7-9
cdr3_aa: CASSGHRDSNTDTQYF
cdr3_nt: TGTGCCAGCAGCGGTCACCGGGACAGCAACACAGATACGCAGTATTTT

d_call: TRBD1
clone_size: many
j_call: TRBJ1-2
v_call: TRBV5-1
cdr3_aa: CASSLQPGQGAGGYTF
cdr3_nt: TGCGCCAGCAGCTTACAACCCGGCCAGGGGGCTGGTGGCTACACCTTC

d_call: NA
clone_size: few
j_call: TRBJ2-1
v_call: TRBV6-1
cdr3_aa: CASSEWAVRSSYNEQFF
cdr3_nt: TGTGCCAGCAGTGAATGGGCGGTTAGGAGCTCCTACAATGAGCAGTTCTTC

d_call: NA
clone_size: few
j_call: TRBJ1-5
v_call: TRBV16
cdr3_aa: CASSQSLNQPQHF
cdr3_nt: TGTGCCAGCAGCCAAAGCCTCAATCAGCCCCAGCATTTT

d_call: NA
clone_size: NA
j_call: TRBJ2-6
v_call: TRBV30
cdr3_aa: CAWSLSGANVLTF
cdr3_nt: TGTGCCTGGAGCCTTTCTGGGGCCAACGTCCTGACTTTC

d_call: TRBD1
clone_size: few
j_call: TRBJ2-2
v_call: TRBV18
cdr3_aa: CASSLGQGNTGELFF
cdr3_nt: TGTGCCAGCTCCCTAGGACAGGGAAACACCGGGGAGCTGTTTTTT

d_call: NA
clone_size: NA
j_call: TRBJ1-4
v_call: TRBV10-2
cdr3_aa: CASSETPLGEKLFF
cdr3_nt: TGCGCCAGCAGTGAGACACCATTGGGTGAAAAACTGTTTTTT

d_call: TRBD1
clone_size: NA
j_call: TRBJ2-2
v_call: TRBV12-3/TRBV12-4
cdr3_aa: CASRGTAGNTGELFF
cdr3_nt: TGTGCCAGCAGGGGGACAGCCGGGAACACCGGGGAGCTGTTTTTT

d_call: TRBD2
clone_size: NA
j_call: TRBJ2-7
v_call: TRBV13
cdr3_aa: CASSPGLAGGKGVRYEQYF
cdr3_nt: TGTGCCAGCAGCCCGGGACTAGCGGGAGGAAAGGGCGTCCGCTACGAGCAGTACTTC

d_call: TRBD2
clone_size: NA
j_call: TRBJ2-3
v_call: TRBV12-3/TRBV12-4
cdr3_aa: CACRIDQTSGAGTQYF
cdr3_nt: TGTGCCTGCAGAATCGACCAAACTAGCGGCGCCGGTACGCAGTATTTT

d_call: TRBD1
clone_size: NA
j_call: TRBJ2-2
v_call: TRBV28
cdr3_aa: CASSSPGGTGELFF
cdr3_nt: TGTGCCAGCAGTTCCCCAGGGGGCACCGGGGAGCTGTTTTTT

d_call: TRBD2
clone_size: few
j_call: TRBJ2-5
v_call: TRBV13
cdr3_aa: CASSPGPGLADQETQYF
cdr3_nt: TGTGCCAGCAGCCCGGGGCCGGGACTAGCGGACCAAGAGACCCAGTACTTC

d_call: TRBD1
clone_size: many
j_call: TRBJ1-2
v_call: TRBV9
cdr3_aa: CASRRQGGYTF
cdr3_nt: TGTGCCAGCAGGAGACAGGGTGGCTACACCTTC